The T cell receptor beta chain under discussion was sequenced for a study of identifying expanded T cells in peripheral blood. Study-wide findings and caveats: Approximately two-week clone count variance significantly increased as total template count grew.

During the collection period, no donor immune events like infections were recorded. TCRdb's copy holds only in-frame clones and misses some; the assay was immunoSEQ multiplex PCR. Of around 94,000 clones listed, approximately 81% are singletons. The ends were cut back, 5 bases at V and 6 bases at J, with 13 bases in the middle. The germline V gene has CDR1 MNHNS and CDR2 SASEGT. The CDR3 is 13 residues long. Notes on this clone: Its specificity is unknown.

The sequence came from a person between 18 and 75 years old in good health. The chain uses TRBV6-1 and TRBJ1-2; a possible D gene is TRBD1 (6 bases). Specimen: blood. The CDR3 region is CASSSFGQNGYTF. DNA for the CDR3: TGTGCCAGCAGTTCTTTTGGACAGAATGGCTACACCTTC.